This T cell receptor beta chain is from a study of T cell changes during pregnancy in multiple sclerosis. Germline V gene lookup returns CDR1 PRHDT and CDR2 FYEKMQ (reference sequence). The CDR3 has 12 amino acids. V lost 6 bases, J lost 4 bases, and 10 bases lay in between. Using immunoSEQ multiplex PCR, the repertoire was profiled, and TCRdb retains in-frame clones only, with some absent. The table includes approximately 65,000 clones, around 92% detected once. Here the sequenced sample was CD8+ T cells from peripheral blood mononuclear cells, taken in the third trimester of pregnancy. This sequence was found in a female donor in good health, enrolled as a control in a pregnancy study. This sequence joins TRBV13 and TRBJ2-7; D possibly corresponds to TRBD1 (5 bases). CDR3 in DNA: TGTGCCAGCAGTTCACAGGAGTACGAGCAGTACTTC. This gives the protein CASSSQEYEQYF.